A single sample gave rise to the 32 T cell receptor beta chains below, sequenced in a study of cytomegalovirus exposure and HLA in healthy donors. The PCR made use of 60 Vbeta and 13 Jbeta primers. Sequencing used immunoSEQ multiplex PCR; TCRdb keeps in-frame clones, though not all of them. The sample records more than 80,000 clones, roughly four fifths being singletons. Sequencing was performed on PBMCs. Receptor source: a man aged 50 or older in good health and CMV-seronegative.

The chain joins TRBV2 to TRBJ2-5; 14 bases match TRBD2. Looked up from germline, CDR1 is SNHLY and CDR2 is FYNNEI. The CDR3 extends over 15 amino acids. The V gene end was trimmed by 2 bases and the J gene end by 5 bases; junction bases not matched to a gene: 1. CDR3 nucleotides: TGTGCCAGCAGTGAAAGACTAGCGGGGGGGGAGACCCAGTACTTC. Protein: CASSERLAGGETQYF.

The chain combines TRBV6-1 with TRBJ1-1; D is unclear. Trimming shortened V by 5 bases and J by 1 base, and 8 bases separated the two germline ends. The germline gives CDR1 MNHNS, CDR2 SASEGT. The CDR3 consists of 13 residues. The CDR3 DNA sequence: TGTGCCAGCAGTTATCGGGGGAACACTGAAGCTTTCTTT. This translates into CASSYRGNTEAFF.

The V gene is TRBV5-1, the J gene TRBJ2-5; D is possibly TRBD1 (5 bases). Trimming left V 0 bases short and J 4 bases short, with 13 bases between. Germline CDR1 SGHRS, CDR2 YFSETQ. The CDR3 spans 15 residues. The CDR3 region has the DNA TGCGCCAGCAGCTTGGGCCAGGGATCTCGAGAGACCCAGTACTTC. Translating it yields CASSLGQGSRETQYF.

The gene calls are TRBV29-1 and TRBJ1-2; 9 bases agree with TRBD1. Looked up from germline, CDR1 is SQVTM and CDR2 is ANQGSEA. The CDR3 totals 13 residues. The V segment lost 6 bases and the J segment 5 bases; nucleotides outside the gene matches: 7. The CDR3 loop is CSVRGQGGYGYTF. CDR3 nucleotide sequence: TGCAGCGTCCGGGGACAGGGAGGTTATGGCTACACCTTC. The full variable domain, rest sourced from reference TRBV29-1 and TRBJ1-2, is SAVISQKPSRDICQRGTSLTIQCQVDSQVTMMFWYRQQPGQSLTLIATANQGSEATYESGFVIDKFPISRPNLTFSTLTVSNMSPEDSSIYLCSVRGQGGYGYTFGSGTRLTVV.

This chain links TRBV19 with TRBJ1-4, with D possibly TRBD1 on 6 matching bases. CDR3 length equals 15 residues. CDR1 is LNHDA, CDR2 SQIVND, per germline (reference sequence). Trimming stripped 5 bases from V and 8 bases from J, with 18 bases between. The CDR3 loop reads CASSPQGMRREKLFF. CDR3 sequence (DNA): TGTGCCAGTAGTCCACAGGGAATGCGGCGAGAAAAACTGTTTTTT.

The chain recombines TRBV7-2 with TRBJ1-2; unclear D gene. V lost 0 bases and J lost 8, with 13 bases in between. This CDR3 region has 14 residues. The germline gives CDR1 SGHTA, CDR2 FQGNSA. The CDR3 is CASSLAGQPRGYTF. The CDR3, as DNA: TGTGCCAGCAGCTTAGCGGGCCAACCCAGAGGCTACACCTTC.

This clone was seen a single time. The rearrangement links TRBV10-3 to TRBJ2-2; 8 bases agree with TRBD1. CDR3 length: 16 amino acids. Germline values: CDR1 ENHRY, CDR2 SYGVKD. Germline trimming cut 6 bases from V and 5 bases from J; bases unmatched to any gene: 11. This CDR3 reads CAISQDRAFTTGELFF. As DNA, the CDR3 is TGTGCCATCAGCCAGGACAGGGCCTTCACTACCGGGGAGCTGTTTTTT.

This clone has more than one count but fewer than ten. The chain carries TRBV2 and TRBJ2-2; D may be TRBD1 (5 bases). Germline CDR1 reads SNHLY; CDR2 reads FYNNEI. CDR3 length: 14 amino acids. V was pared by 6 bases and J by 3 bases, with 11 bases between. The CDR3 is CASRADRDTGELFF. Here the CDR3 DNA reads TGTGCCAGCAGAGCCGACAGAGACACCGGGGAGCTGTTTTTT.

The chain carries TRBV25-1 and TRBJ2-5; 9 bases align to TRBD1. CDR3 size: 14 residues. Losses at the gene ends were 8 bases for V and 5 bases for J; bases not matched to a gene: 9. Germline-derived CDR1 and CDR2 are MGHDK and SYGVNS. Here the CDR3 DNA reads TGTGCCAGCTCCTGGACAGGGGAAGGCGAGACCCAGTACTTC. Protein sequence: CASSWTGEGETQYF.

The V gene is TRBV5-1, the J gene TRBJ2-2; 8 nucleotides agree with TRBD1. After removal of 3 bases from V and 3 bases from J, the junction contained 7 bases not matched to a gene. This CDR3 contains 16 residues. Germline V gene lookup returns CDR1 SGHRS and CDR2 YFSETQ. The chain's CDR3 is CASSSGQGLDTGELFF. The CDR3 region has the DNA TGCGCCAGCAGCTCAGGACAGGGTTTAGACACCGGGGAGCTGTTTTTT.

This chain uses TRBV7-2 with TRBJ1-2; D might be TRBD1 (5 bases). The length of the CDR3 is 13 residues. V was shortened by 6 bases and J by 4 bases, with 12 bases between the two germline ends. Germline CDR1 reads SGHTA; CDR2 reads FQGNSA. CDR3 in amino acids: CASSQGATYGYTF. CDR3 nucleotide sequence: TGTGCCAGCAGTCAGGGTGCTACCTATGGCTACACCTTC.

The gene calls are TRBV2 and TRBJ2-3; weak D call: TRBD2 (5 bases). CDR1 is SNHLY, CDR2 FYNNEI, per germline. The V and J ends lost 8 bases and 5 bases respectively, with 11 bases between them. The CDR3 contains 12 residues. This CDR3 reads CASVRAGDTQYF. In DNA form, the CDR3 reads TGTGCCAGCGTGAGGGCTGGAGATACGCAGTATTTT.

The rearrangement joins TRBV6-1 to TRBJ2-7; D is unclear. The length of the CDR3 is 10 residues. V was shortened by 2 bases and J by 12 bases, with 8 bases between the two germline ends. CDR1 MNHNS and CDR2 SASEGT come from the germline V gene. CDR3 nucleotide sequence: TGTGCCAGCAGTGAATCCTCCCTGTACTTC. This encodes CASSESSLYF.

The rearrangement links TRBV6-4 to TRBJ2-2; TRBD1 is a possible D gene (5 bases). The CDR3 contains 15 residues. CDR1 MRHNA and CDR2 SNTAGT come from the germline V gene. Trimming took 2 bases from V and 5 from J, leaving 12 bases between them. CDR3 loop: CASSDRGLGTGELFF. CDR3 nucleotide sequence: TGTGCCAGCAGTGACAGGGGTCTCGGTACCGGGGAGCTGTTTTTT.

The rearrangement links TRBV5-8 to TRBJ1-5; 7 bases are a match to TRBD1. The germline V gene has CDR1 SGHTS and CDR2 YDEGEE. The CDR3 loop spans 15 amino acids. V trimming: 1 base; J trimming: 0 bases; junction bases outside the gene matches: 1. CDR3 amino acids: CASSLNRGSNQPQHF. In nucleotides, the CDR3 is TGTGCCAGCAGCTTGAACAGGGGTAGCAATCAGCCCCAGCATTTT.

V is TRBV5-8 and J is TRBJ2-7; 8 bases align to TRBD1. The CDR3 is 17 amino acids. CDR1 SGHTS and CDR2 YDEGEE come from the germline V gene. Losses at the gene ends were 5 bases for V and 2 bases for J; bases not matched to a gene: 15. CDR3 nucleotides: TGTGCCAGCAGTTCTCGTCCCAGGGGGCTTTCCCCCTACGAGCAGTACGTC. Encoded protein: CASSSRPRGLSPYEQYV.

The rearrangement links TRBV11-2 to TRBJ2-1; D is undetermined. The length of the CDR3 is 13 residues. Trimming left V 2 bases short and J 7 bases short, with 9 bases between. Germline values: CDR1 SGHAT, CDR2 FQNNGV. CDR3 DNA sequence: TGTGCCAGCAGCTTAAATACAAAGAATGAGCAGTTCTTC. This gives the protein CASSLNTKNEQFF.

The chain couples TRBV9 to TRBJ2-1; tentatively, D is TRBD2 (6 bases). The CDR3 consists of 13 residues. Trimming pared 6 bases from V and 9 bases from J, leaving 16 bases between. CDR1 is SGDLS and CDR2 is YYNGEE in the germline V gene. CDR3 residues: CASTRGEEVEQFF. CDR3 DNA: TGTGCCAGCACTCGCGGGGAGGAGGTTGAGCAGTTCTTC.

The rearrangement links TRBV29-1 to TRBJ2-5; 8 nucleotides match TRBD2. This CDR3 has 12 amino acids. Germline CDR1 SQVTM, CDR2 ANQGSEA. V lost 4 bases to trimming and J lost 5 bases; unmatched junction nucleotides: 3. CDR3 residues: CSVGGGRETQYF. CDR3 nucleotide sequence: TGCAGCGTTGGCGGGGGGCGGGAGACCCAGTACTTC.

V usage is TRBV7-8 and J usage is TRBJ2-2; tentatively, D is TRBD2 (5 bases). V shed 6 bases and J shed 7 bases, with 15 bases lying between them. Germline CDR1 SGHVS, CDR2 FQNEAQ. The CDR3 runs to 14 residues. This chain's CDR3 is CASSQQTGFGELFF. The CDR3 DNA follows: TGTGCCAGCAGTCAACAAACGGGGTTCGGGGAGCTGTTTTTT.

The genes are TRBV29-1 and TRBJ2-2, with D hard to call. Germline assignment: CDR1 SQVTM and CDR2 ANQGSEA. The CDR3 is 12 amino acids. V was clipped by 5 bases and J by 6 bases, with 10 bases between them. The DNA of the CDR3 is TGCAGCGTTTCTAGTGTCGCCGGGGAGCTGTTTTTT. This encodes CSVSSVAGELFF.

The chain joins TRBV2 to TRBJ2-2, with D uncertain. This CDR3 region has 11 residues. CDR1 is SNHLY and CDR2 is FYNNEI in the germline V gene. Trimming pared 9 bases from V and 8 bases from J, leaving 10 bases between. The CDR3 sequence: CASQYQGELFF. In DNA form, the CDR3 reads TGTGCCAGTCAGTATCAGGGGGAGCTGTTTTTT. The whole variable domain, remainder taken from reference TRBV2 and TRBJ2-2, is EPEVTQTPSHQVTQMGQEVILRCVPISNHLYFYWYRQILGQKVEFLVSFYNNEISEKSEIFDDQFSVERPDGSNFTLKIRSTKLEDSAMYFCASQYQGELFFGEGSRLTVL.

J is TRBJ2-3 and V is TRBV28, with TRBD2 matching 10 bases. With 6 bases clipped from V and 6 bases from J, the junction kept 21 bases outside the gene matches. This CDR3 has 19 residues. In germline, CDR1 is MDHEN, CDR2 SYDVKM. This CDR3 reads CASSPSGGPFSPRWDTQYF. The CDR3 region has the DNA TGTGCCAGCAGCCCTAGCGGGGGTCCCTTTTCGCCAAGGTGGGATACGCAGTATTTT.

The rearrangement links TRBV11-3 to TRBJ2-2, with TRBD2 matching 8 bases. V shed 4 bases, J shed 10 bases, and the junction held 11 bases outside the gene matches. The germline V gene has CDR1 SGHNT and CDR2 YENEEA. The length of the CDR3 is 15 residues. The CDR3 nucleotides are TGTGCCAGCAGCTCCTCCCCTTCGGGGGGGTCGGAGCTGTTTTTT. Translation: CASSSSPSGGSELFF. Full variable domain (remainder filled in from reference TRBV11-3 and TRBJ2-2): EAGVVQSPRYKIIEKKQPVAFWCNPISGHNTLYWYLQNLGQGPELLIRYENEEAVDDSQLPKDRFSAERLKGVDSTLKIQPAELGDSAVYLCASSSSPSGGSELFFGEGSRLTVL.

For the CDR3, the DNA is TGTGCCAGCAGCTTATTAGGGGTGGGCACTGAAGCTTTCTTT. Translation: CASSLLGVGTEAFF. This chain joins TRBV7-2 and TRBJ1-1, with D perhaps matching TRBD1 (5 bases). CDR1 is SGHTA, CDR2 FQGNSA, per germline. The CDR3 contains 14 residues. Trimming removed 2 bases at V and 4 bases at J, with 11 bases between. Full variable domain (outside the CDR3, taken from reference TRBV7-2 and TRBJ1-1): GAGVSQSPSNKVTEKGKDVELRCDPISGHTALYWYRQSLGQGLEFLIYFQGNSAPDKSGLPSDRFSAERTGGSVSTLTIQRTQQEDSAVYLCASSLLGVGTEAFFGQGTRLTVV.

This sequence joins TRBV5-1 and TRBJ1-2; D might be TRBD1 (6 bases). Trimming stripped 2 bases from V and 3 bases from J, with 14 bases between. This CDR3 comprises 15 residues. The germline V gene encodes CDR1 SGHRS and CDR2 YFSETQ. Written as DNA, the CDR3 is TGCGCCAGCAGCTTCAGGCAGGGGCGGGACTATGGCTACACCTTC. It translates to CASSFRQGRDYGYTF.

This chain joins TRBV7-2 and TRBJ1-1, with TRBD1 as a possible D gene (6 bases). The germline V gene has CDR1 SGHTA and CDR2 FQGNSA. Trimming removed 10 bases from V and 5 bases from J, with 20 bases in between. The CDR3 loop spans 14 amino acids. CDR3 sequence reads: CAKGGTTEGTEAFF. In nucleotides, the CDR3 is TGTGCCAAAGGGGGAACGACTGAGGGGACTGAAGCTTTCTTT.

This chain uses TRBV5-5 with TRBJ2-3, with 10 bases fitting TRBD2. The CDR3 length is 17 residues. Germline V gene sequence: CDR1 SGHKS, CDR2 YYEKEE (reference sequence). Unmatched junction bases numbered 8, after V lost 1 base and J lost 3 bases. This CDR3 is CASSLMMSSGGTDTQYF. CDR3 nucleotides: TGTGCCAGCAGCTTGATGATGTCTAGCGGGGGAACAGATACGCAGTATTTT.

The genes are TRBV11-3 and TRBJ1-1, with 8 bases identical to TRBD1. CDR1 and CDR2 (germline): SGHNT, YENEEA. CDR3 length: 12 amino acids. V was clipped by 3 bases and J by 8 bases; unmatched bases: 2. This chain's CDR3 is CASSFGTGEAFF. CDR3 nucleotide sequence: TGTGCCAGCAGCTTTGGGACAGGCGAAGCTTTCTTT.

The genes are TRBV9 and TRBJ2-2; the D gene is possibly TRBD2 (5 bases). This CDR3 has 15 amino acids. V shed 0 bases and J shed 3 bases, with 9 bases lying between them. Germline V CDR1 and CDR2: SGDLS, YYNGEE. For the CDR3, the DNA is TGTGCCAGCAGCGTAGTGGACTCCTACACCGGGGAGCTGTTTTTT. Its protein is CASSVVDSYTGELFF.

This clone turned up a few times. This chain connects TRBV5-4 to TRBJ2-2; D may be TRBD1 (6 bases). The CDR3 spans 13 residues. V was trimmed by 9 bases and J by 4 bases, leaving 13 bases between them. Germline loops: CDR1 SGHNT, CDR2 YYREEE (reference sequence). The chain's CDR3 is CATHRGGTGELFF. CDR3 DNA sequence: TGTGCCACACACAGAGGGGGCACCGGGGAGCTGTTTTTT.

V usage is TRBV5-1 and J usage is TRBJ2-1, with TRBD2 matching 9 bases. J lost 6 bases, V lost 4 bases, and 11 bases had no gene match. The germline CDR1 and CDR2 sequences are SGHRS and YFSETQ. This CDR3 contains 16 residues. CDR3 region: CASSPEASGVPNEQFF. The CDR3 DNA sequence: TGCGCCAGCAGCCCGGAGGCTAGCGGGGTGCCCAATGAGCAGTTCTTC.